The 30 T cell receptor beta chains given below trace back to one sample, sequenced in a study of T cells in women clearing cervical HPV infection. The assay was immunoSEQ multiplex PCR, and TCRdb's table has in-frame clones only and misses some. The sample is made up of roughly 12,000 clones, and the top ten hold approximately 22% of it. The sequenced sample was blood buffy coat. The receptors shown here come from a woman aged 18-69 years with a cervical HPV16 infection that either progressed to CIN3+ or cleared (not recorded which).

Points on this clone: The read stops 3 residues short of the end of the CDR3; the missing end is completed from the germline J gene. V is TRBV20-1 and J is TRBJ2-5; TRBD2 is a possible D gene (6 bases). The germline CDR1 and CDR2 sequences are DFQATT and SNEGSKA (reference sequence). V lost 6 bases, J lost 5 bases, and 19 bases lay in between. This CDR3 spans 14 amino acids. The covered CDR3 bases are TGCAGTGCCGGGGGACCAGGAGCACGGGAGACC. It yields the protein CSAGGPGARET. The CDR3 in full is CSAGGPGARETQYF.

Remarks on this clone: The observed sequence ends 3 residues before the CDR3 terminus, with the missing tail filled in from the germline J gene. The V gene is TRBV20-1, the J gene TRBJ2-5; TRBD1 matches at 12 bases. Unmatched junction bases numbered 10, after V lost 3 bases and J lost 5 bases. CDR3 length: 16 residues. In germline, CDR1 is DFQATT, CDR2 SNEGSKA (reference sequence). The CDR3 DNA, read in part, is TGCAGTGCTAGCAAACTGGGGACAGGGGGCGGGGAGACC. This gives the protein CSASKLGTGGGET. The whole CDR3 reads CSASKLGTGGGETQYF.

Points on this clone: The missing CDR3 end, 3 residues past where the read stops, is filled in from the germline J gene. The chain carries TRBV7-9 and TRBJ1-1; D remains unclear. The CDR3 totals 14 residues. Germline assignment: CDR1 SEHNR and CDR2 FQNEAQ (reference sequence). With 6 bases removed from V and 7 bases from J, the gap between germline ends came to 18 bases. CDR3 residues: CASRPNTVRDEAFF. The DNA read from the CDR3 is TGTGCCAGCAGACCGAACACAGTGCGCGATGAA.

Concerning this clone itself: With the read ending 3 residues before the CDR3 end, the germline J gene is used to fill in that end. The V and J genes are TRBV19 and TRBJ2-4; 7 nucleotides match TRBD2. Per germline, CDR1 LNHDA and CDR2 SQIVND (reference sequence). There are 13 residues in the CDR3. This chain's CDR3 is CASSRGTTYGQYF. The covered CDR3 bases are TGTGCCAGTAGTAGAGGGACTACATATGGT.

Notes on this clone: The read comes to an end 3 residues before the CDR3 does, leaving the germline J gene to fill in the end. The chain links TRBV11-1 to TRBJ1-1; the D gene is possibly TRBD1 (5 bases). The CDR3 covers 12 residues. Germline CDR1 and CDR2: SGHAT and FQDESV (reference sequence). The CDR3 sequence: CASSVRGVGAFF. The sequenced CDR3 bases are TGTGCCAGCAGCGTACGGGGGGTCGGA. The full variable domain, in which reference TRBV11-1 and TRBJ1-1 provide the parts outside the CDR3, is EAEVAQSPRYKITEKSQAVAFWCDPISGHATLYWYRQILGQGPELLVQFQDESVVDDSQLPKDRFSAERLKGVDSTLKIQPAELGDSAMYLCASSVRGVGAFFGQGTRLTVV.

The sequenced part of the CDR3 DNA is TGCGCCAGCAGCTTGGCCGTCACCCAGGGGCTGGATACG. Amino acids: CASSLAVTQGLDT. The complete CDR3 protein is CASSLAVTQGLDTQYF. This rearrangement joins TRBV5-1 to TRBJ2-3; perhaps TRBD1 as D (6 bases). The read finishes 3 residues shy of the CDR3 end, and the germline J gene is used to complete it. V was clipped by 0 bases and J by 6 bases, with 17 bases between them. Germline V CDR1 and CDR2: SGHRS, YFSETQ. This CDR3 region has 16 residues.

Turning to this clone: Sequencing ends 3 residues short of the CDR3 end; the germline J gene provides the rest. The chain has TRBV20-1 and TRBJ2-1; 12 nucleotides line up with TRBD2. There are 18 residues in the CDR3. V shed 5 bases and J 4 bases; nucleotides not matched to a gene: 15. Germline CDR1 and CDR2: DFQATT and SNEGSKA (reference sequence). Partial CDR3 DNA: TGCAGTGCTGGTTCCGCTAGCGGGGGGGCCGACTTTTACAATGAG. Protein sequence: CSAGSASGGADFYNE. From start to end, the CDR3 is CSAGSASGGADFYNEQFF.

CDR3 region: CASSDRLGGTGELFF. CDR3 bases read: TGTGCCAGCAGTGATCGGTTGGGGGGTACCGGGGAG. The rearrangement joins TRBV2 to TRBJ2-2; tentative D call: TRBD2 (6 bases). Read sequence stops 3 residues before the CDR3 end, and the germline J gene provides the missing end. The CDR3 spans 15 residues. V lost 3 bases, J lost 5 bases, and 13 bases lay in between. Germline lookup yields CDR1 SNHLY and CDR2 FYNNEI. Complete variable domain (other parts from reference TRBV2 and TRBJ2-2): EPEVTQTPSHQVTQMGQEVILRCVPISNHLYFYWYRQILGQKVEFLVSFYNNEISEKSEIFDDQFSVERPDGSNFTLKIRSTKLEDSAMYFCASSDRLGGTGELFFGEGSRLTVL.

A note on this clone: The read terminates 3 residues ahead of where the CDR3 ends, so the germline J gene completes it. The V gene is TRBV2, the J gene TRBJ1-1; no definite D call. Germline CDR1 SNHLY, CDR2 FYNNEI. Trimming took 4 bases from V and 3 from J, leaving 9 bases between them. The CDR3 consists of 13 residues. The sequenced part of the CDR3 DNA is TGTGCCAGCAGTGTGTCAAGGGACACTGAA. It yields the protein CASSVSRDTE. The complete CDR3 protein is CASSVSRDTEAFF. The full variable domain, in which reference TRBV2 and TRBJ1-1 provide the parts outside the CDR3, is EPEVTQTPSHQVTQMGQEVILRCVPISNHLYFYWYRQILGQKVEFLVSFYNNEISEKSEIFDDQFSVERPDGSNFTLKIRSTKLEDSAMYFCASSVSRDTEAFFGQGTRLTVV.

On this clone itself: The junction differs from germline at one of its ends, possibly a read error. The DNA ends 3 residues before the CDR3 does, and the rest of the CDR3 is filled in from the germline J gene. The chain carries TRBV7-8 and TRBJ1-1; 8 positions match TRBD1. CDR3 length: 14 amino acids. Germline assignment: CDR1 SGHVS and CDR2 FQNEAQ. Partial CDR3 DNA: TGTGTCAGCAGCGGTCAGGGGGCTGGTACTGAA. This gives the protein CVSSGQGAGTE. The full CDR3 protein reads CVSSGQGAGTEAFF.

On this clone: The read ends 3 residues early relative to the CDR3; the germline J gene fills the gap. The chain recombines TRBV6-1 with TRBJ1-3; 10 bases are shared with TRBD1. The CDR3 covers 14 residues. CDR1 and CDR2 (germline): MNHNS, SASEGT. Trimming cost V 4 bases and J 8 bases; bases outside gene matches: 5. The CDR3: CASSGRDRGDTIYF. CDR3 bases read: TGTGCCAGCAGTGGGCGGGACAGGGGAGACACC.

Regarding this clone: The read is 3 residues too short to cover the CDR3 end, so that end is filled in from the germline J gene. V and J are TRBV30 and TRBJ2-3; 10 bases agree with TRBD1. In germline, CDR1 is GTSNPN, CDR2 SVGIG (reference sequence). There are 15 residues in the CDR3. V lost 5 bases and J lost 3; bases outside the gene matches: 8. CDR3 residues: CAWGKGQGRTDTQYF. The covered CDR3 bases are TGTGCCTGGGGGAAGGGACAGGGGAGAACAGATACG.

CDR3 DNA, as far as it was read: TGTGCCAGCACGCGGAGTTCCGCCTACGAG. This encodes CASTRSSAYE. The whole CDR3 reads CASTRSSAYEQYF. The genes are TRBV28 and TRBJ2-7; D is ambiguous. The CDR3 end falls 3 residues outside the read, so it is completed with the germline J gene. V shed 7 bases and J shed 2 bases, with 12 bases lying between them. Germline CDR1 reads MDHEN; CDR2 reads SYDVKM. This CDR3 has 13 amino acids.

Regarding this clone: The read ends 3 residues shy of where the CDR3 ends; the end is completed using the germline J gene. The chain carries TRBV28 and TRBJ2-7; no firm D call. This CDR3 is 12 amino acids long. V lost 3 bases to trimming and J lost 6 bases, with 9 bases between them. Germline V gives CDR1 MDHEN, CDR2 SYDVKM. The CDR3 spells CASSLAQTEQYF. CDR3 DNA (partial): TGTGCCAGCAGTTTGGCACAGACCGAG.

A note on this clone: Read coverage stops 3 residues before the CDR3 terminus; the germline J gene supplies the remainder. V usage is TRBV13 and J usage is TRBJ2-5; tentatively, D is TRBD1 (5 bases). The germline V gene encodes CDR1 PRHDT and CDR2 FYEKMQ (reference sequence). Trimming took 5 bases from V and 4 from J, leaving 17 bases between them. The CDR3 covers 15 residues. CDR3 DNA (partial): TGTGCCAGCAGCCTCGCCAAGGGGATCCCAGAGACC. This encodes CASSLAKGIPET. From start to end, the CDR3 is CASSLAKGIPETQYF. Filled out from reference TRBV13 and TRBJ2-5, the complete variable domain reads AAGVIQSPRHLIKEKRETATLKCYPIPRHDTVYWYQQGPGQDPQFLISFYEKMQSDKGSIPDRFSAQQFSDYHSELNMSSLELGDSALYFCASSLAKGIPETQYFGPGTRLLVL.

A remark on this clone: The CDR3 is cut off 3 residues early in the read; its end comes from the germline J gene. J is TRBJ1-4 and V is TRBV30; D remains ambiguous. From germline, CDR1 is GTSNPN and CDR2 SVGIG (reference sequence). The CDR3 runs to 13 residues. Trimming took 0 bases from V and 8 from J, leaving 10 bases between them. Partial CDR3 DNA: TGTGCCTGGAGTGTACGCGTCGTGGAAAAA. Translating it yields CAWSVRVVEK. The whole CDR3 reads CAWSVRVVEKLFF.

With respect to this clone: The read gets to within 3 residues of the CDR3 end, and the germline J gene fills in the rest. The rearrangement uses TRBV7-8 and TRBJ2-7; a weak D match, TRBD2 (6 bases). The germline V and J ends were trimmed by 7 bases and 0 bases, with 10 bases remaining between them. The CDR3 has 13 amino acids. Per the germline V gene, CDR1 is SGHVS and CDR2 is FQNEAQ. The covered CDR3 bases are TGTGCCAGCAACTCGGGGGTCTCCTACGAG. Translating it yields CASNSGVSYE. The CDR3 in its entirety is CASNSGVSYEQYF.

This clone counts as medium-sized by frequency. Incomplete CDR3 DNA: TGCAGCGTTGATGTCGCGGGGAACACTGAA. It yields the protein CSVDVAGNTE. The complete CDR3 protein is CSVDVAGNTEAFF. The chain links TRBV29-1 to TRBJ1-1; D is uncertain. The CDR3 is cut off 3 residues early in the read; its end comes from the germline J gene. V shed 3 bases and J shed 1 base, with 9 bases lying between them. The CDR3 length is 13 residues. Germline V gene sequence: CDR1 SQVTM, CDR2 ANQGSEA.

Judged by frequency, this clone is medium-sized. The DNA ends 3 residues before the CDR3 does, and the rest of the CDR3 is filled in from the germline J gene. This rearrangement joins TRBV30 to TRBJ1-2, with 10 positions matching TRBD1. The CDR3 runs 16 residues. With V trimmed by 0 bases and J by 5 bases, 9 bases remained unmatched. Germline-derived CDR1 and CDR2 are GTSNPN and SVGIG (reference sequence). CDR3 DNA, as far as it was read: TGTGCCTGGAGTGTCTCCAGGACAGGGGGACTGTATGGC. It translates to CAWSVSRTGGLYG. The whole CDR3 sequence reads CAWSVSRTGGLYGYTF.

On this clone itself: The sequence runs out 3 residues before the end of the CDR3; the remainder is reconstructed from the germline J gene. V gene TRBV5-1 combines with J gene TRBJ1-1; TRBD1 might be the D (6 bases). The V and J ends lost 7 bases and 7 bases respectively, with 23 bases between them. CDR1 and CDR2 (germline): SGHRS, YFSETQ. The CDR3 is 15 residues long. Incomplete CDR3 DNA: TGCGCCAGCCAGTTTAAACAGGGCAGGAGTGATGAA. Translated, it gives CASQFKQGRSDE. The entire CDR3 reads CASQFKQGRSDEAFF.

By frequency, this clone is medium-sized (0.01 to 0.1%). Sequencing ends 3 residues short of the CDR3 end; the germline J gene provides the rest. The chain couples TRBV6-2 or TRBV6-3 to TRBJ2-1; no clear D gene. Germline V gives CDR1 MNHEY, CDR2 SVGEGT. The CDR3 is 12 amino acids. The V end was cut by 5 bases, the J end by 7 bases, with 9 bases between. Incomplete CDR3 DNA: TGTGCCAGCAGTCCTCAGGATAATGAG. Encoded protein: CASSPQDNE. The whole CDR3 sequence reads CASSPQDNEQFF.

In the case of this clone: The read finishes 3 residues shy of the CDR3 end, and the germline J gene is used to complete it. V usage is TRBV6-2 or TRBV6-3 and J usage is TRBJ1-5; perhaps TRBD1 as D (5 bases). V gave up 4 bases and J gave up 7 bases, with 17 bases separating them. The CDR3 is made up of 15 amino acids. In germline, CDR1 is MNHEY, CDR2 SVGEGT. The CDR3 reads CASSWKQYEGQPQHF. The sequenced part of the CDR3 DNA is TGTGCCAGCAGTTGGAAGCAATACGAGGGGCAGCCC.

About this clone itself: Read sequence stops 3 residues before the CDR3 end, and the germline J gene provides the missing end. The V gene is TRBV19, the J gene TRBJ2-7; 7 positions match TRBD1. The CDR3 runs 17 residues. CDR1 is LNHDA and CDR2 is SQIVND in the germline V gene (reference sequence). V shed 3 bases and J 5 bases; nucleotides not matched to a gene: 16. CDR3 loop: CASSMGLETGMFHEQYF. CDR3 bases read: TGTGCCAGTAGTATGGGGTTGGAGACAGGGATGTTCCACGAG. The full variable domain, completed using reference TRBV19 and TRBJ2-7, is DGGITQSPKYLFRKEGQNVTLSCEQNLNHDAMYWYRQDPGQGLRLIYYSQIVNDFQKGDIAEGYSVSREKKESFPLTVTSAQKNPTAFYLCASSMGLETGMFHEQYFGPGTRLTVT.

About this clone itself: The read ends 3 residues shy of where the CDR3 ends; the end is completed using the germline J gene. The chain has TRBV19 and TRBJ1-2, with TRBD1 matching over 7 bases. The germline V gene has CDR1 LNHDA and CDR2 SQIVND (reference sequence). The CDR3 consists of 14 residues. The part of the CDR3 DNA that was read is TGTGCCAGTAGGCGAACAGGGGACGTAGGAGGC. It encodes CASRRTGDVGG. The full CDR3 protein is CASRRTGDVGGYTF.

Concerning this clone: The read stops 3 residues short of the end of the CDR3; the missing end is completed from the germline J gene. This chain links TRBV27 with TRBJ2-1, with 7 bases fitting TRBD2. CDR1 and CDR2 from the germline V gene are MNHEY and SMNVEV (reference sequence). The length of the CDR3 is 16 residues. V was clipped by 5 bases and J by 4 bases; unmatched bases: 11. The CDR3 is CASSPPGLQLYNEQFF. The CDR3 bases that were read are TGTGCCAGCAGTCCTCCGGGACTACAGCTATACAATGAG.

Turning to this clone: The read halts 3 residues ahead of the CDR3 end, with the missing end drawn from the germline J gene. This chain links TRBV5-1 with TRBJ2-2, with D possibly TRBD1 on 6 matching bases. Germline CDR1 and CDR2: SGHRS and YFSETQ. The CDR3 has 15 residues. Trimming took 1 base from V and 2 from J, leaving 9 bases between them. The DNA read from the CDR3 is TGCGCCAGCAGCTTGACAGGGTCAAACACCGGGGAG. Its protein is CASSLTGSNTGE. The whole CDR3 region reads CASSLTGSNTGELFF. The full variable domain, completed using reference TRBV5-1 and TRBJ2-2, is KAGVTQTPRYLIKTRGQQVTLSCSPISGHRSVSWYQQTPGQGLQFLFEYFSETQRNKGNFPGRFSGRQFSNSRSEMNVSTLELGDSALYLCASSLTGSNTGELFFGEGSRLTVL.

With regard to this clone: The observed sequence ends 3 residues before the CDR3 terminus, with the missing tail filled in from the germline J gene. The chain couples TRBV12-3 or TRBV12-4 to TRBJ2-5; D is possibly TRBD2 (6 bases). Deletions cut 5 bases from V and 5 bases from J, with 12 bases between. The CDR3 is made up of 13 amino acids. The DNA read from the CDR3 is TGTGCCAGCAGTGACCCAGGGAGGGAGACC. The encoded protein is CASSDPGRET. The whole CDR3 protein reads CASSDPGRETQYF.

A remark on this clone: This specimen includes other DNA sequences encoding the same CDR3. The CDR3 loop reads CASSPGQGKGYTF. CDR3 DNA (partial): TGTGCCAGCAGCCCGGGACAAGGGAAAGGC. The chain uses TRBV11-1 and TRBJ1-2, with D maybe TRBD1 (6 bases). Read data end 3 residues before the CDR3 end; the end is taken from the germline J gene. The CDR3 is 13 residues long. Germline-derived CDR1 and CDR2 are SGHAT and FQDESV (reference sequence).

Details on this clone: The read is 3 residues too short to cover the CDR3 end, so that end is filled in from the germline J gene. The chain combines TRBV12-3 or TRBV12-4 with TRBJ2-5; 7 bases are shared with TRBD1. The CDR3 is 13 amino acids. The ends lost 7 bases at V and 2 bases at J; junction bases unmatched: 4. The CDR3 loop is CASTARGQETQYF. The part of the CDR3 DNA that was read is TGTGCCAGCACCGCCAGGGGGCAAGAGACC.

On this clone: The CDR3 end falls 3 residues outside the read, so it is completed with the germline J gene. J is TRBJ1-4 and V is TRBV11-2; 7 positions agree with TRBD1. The length of the CDR3 is 14 residues. CDR1 is SGHAT, CDR2 FQNNGV, per germline. The V segment lost 3 bases and the J segment 8 bases; nucleotides outside the gene matches: 6. Incomplete CDR3 DNA: TGTGCCAGCAGCTTGAGGCCGGACAGGGAAAAA. Protein sequence: CASSLRPDREK. Given in full, the CDR3 is CASSLRPDREKLFF. The full variable domain, its missing parts supplied by reference TRBV11-2 and TRBJ1-4, is EAGVAQSPRYKIIEKRQSVAFWCNPISGHATLYWYQQILGQGPKLLIQFQNNGVVDDSQLPKDRFSAERLKGVDSTLKIQPAKLEDSAVYLCASSLRPDREKLFFGSGTQLSVL.